The T cell receptor beta chain under discussion was sequenced for a study of STAT5B mutations in CD4+ large granular lymphocyte leukemia. General study points: Patient CD4-sorted repertoires stayed more clonal than healthy ones after leukemic-clone removal. TRBV06-family usage was enriched in top patient clones (8/27) versus controls (2/35).

The table came from immunoSEQ multiplex PCR; TCRdb's copy has only in-frame clones and leaves some out. The sample yields about 35,000 clones, about three quarters seen once. The V gene's germline CDR1 is MGHDK and CDR2 SYGVNS. V trimming: 6 bases; J trimming: 5 bases; junction bases outside the gene matches: 10. The CDR3 has 15 residues. As regards this clone: Its specificity is not known.

The TCR comes from a human donor in good health. Material: CD4+ T cells from blood buffy coats. J is TRBJ1-2 and V is TRBV25-1, with 9 positions matching TRBD1. The CDR3 bases are TGTGCCAGCAGCGAGGGTGGGACAGGGTTGTATGGCTACACCTTC. It specifies CASSEGGTGLYGYTF.